The TCR beta chain under discussion was sequenced for a study of blood T cell repertoires in COVID-19. Study-level information: The United States, Italy and Spain were the sources of the acute and convalescent COVID-19 samples. Nucleic acid was either cDNA or gDNA, and it came from T cells, B-cell-depleted T cells, or PBMCs.

Residents of about two dozen US areas, aged about 18 to 95 years, made up the participants. This CDR3 contains 14 residues. CDR1 MNHEY and CDR2 SVGAGI come from the germline V gene. V was pared by 5 bases and J by 6 bases, with 7 bases of the junction left unmatched. Sequencing used immunoSEQ multiplex PCR; TCRdb keeps in-frame clones, though not all of them. The sample carries 200,000 or so clones, more than 80% recorded once. Material for sequencing was PBMCs or T cells enriched from blood (not recorded which). The receptor was isolated from a woman younger than 30 who had recovered from COVID-19. This sequence joins TRBV6-5 and TRBJ2-1, with TRBD2 matching over 7 bases. CDR3: CASSRERDSNEQFF. CDR3 in DNA: TGTGCCAGCAGTAGGGAGCGGGATAGCAATGAGCAGTTCTTC.